The present entry profiles one T cell receptor (beta chain) with its context. The antigen is undetermined. This sample is drawn from a study of T-cell memory formation after mild COVID-19. Germline V gene data show CDR1 as SGHTA and CDR2 as FQGNSA. The CDR3 spans 17 residues. V trimming: 2 bases; J trimming: 4 bases; junction bases outside the gene matches: 8. 5'RACE primed at constant segments yielded TCR alpha and TCR beta cDNA libraries bearing sample barcodes and UMIs. TCRdb recomputed calls from the 5' RACE reads with MiXCR, one row per CDR3 protein. The repertoire holds roughly 550,000 distinct CDR3 sequences, with roughly 20% as singletons. Findings of the study overall: Later expanders leaned CD4+, whereas day 15 to 85 contracting clones were balanced CD4/CD8. For contracting clones, CD4+ ones sat mainly in CM and EM, CD8+ in EMRA.

The clonotype was recovered from an adult woman who had mild COVID-19 (a few samples of this study predate the infection). Cell type and time point are not known. This chain joins TRBV7-2 and TRBJ2-1; 10 nucleotides match TRBD2. The sequencing sample was made of PBMCs or a T cell subset sorted from them (not recorded which). In DNA form, the CDR3 reads TGTGCCAGCAGCTTAAGTGCATCTAGCGGGAGTTACAATGAGCAGTTCTTC. This gives the protein CASSLSASSGSYNEQFF.